Each of the 23 T cell receptor beta chains below was sequenced from the same sample in a study of blood T cell repertoires in COVID-19. Assay used: immunoSEQ multiplex PCR; TCRdb lists only in-frame clones, some missing. The top ten clones hold 0.65% to 0.85% of a sample with around 200,000 clones, about nine tenths of them seen once. Material for sequencing was peripheral blood. These receptors were obtained from a middle-aged man with acute or convalescent COVID-19.

The chain is built from TRBV7-2 and TRBJ1-1; D is unclear. The CDR3 is 16 amino acids. Per germline, CDR1 SGHTA and CDR2 FQGNSA. Trimming removed 5 bases from V and 4 bases from J, with 20 bases in between. DNA for the CDR3: TGTGCCAGCAGCCGGGCGGTCGGCCTAGCCTCCACTGAAGCTTTCTTT. Protein sequence: CASSRAVGLASTEAFF.

The chain couples TRBV5-1 to TRBJ2-6; D remains unclear. From germline, CDR1 is SGHRS and CDR2 YFSETQ. Trimming stripped 1 base from V and 2 bases from J, with 7 bases between. The CDR3 is made up of 15 amino acids. Here the CDR3 DNA reads TGCGCCAGCAGCTTGACGGAGACTGGGGCCAACGTCCTGACTTTC. Amino acid sequence: CASSLTETGANVLTF.

This clone showed up just a few times. The chain joins TRBV19 to TRBJ2-6, with 8 positions matching TRBD2. V shed 7 bases, J shed 2 bases, and the junction held 4 bases outside the gene matches. This CDR3 is 15 amino acids long. Germline CDR1 LNHDA, CDR2 SQIVND (reference sequence). The CDR3 here is CASTGGEAGANVLTF. CDR3 sequence (DNA): TGTGCCAGTACCGGGGGGGAAGCTGGGGCCAACGTCCTGACTTTC. Looking up the rest from reference TRBV19 and TRBJ2-6 gives the full variable domain: DGGITQSPKYLFRKEGQNVTLSCEQNLNHDAMYWYRQDPGQGLRLIYYSQIVNDFQKGDIAEGYSVSREKKESFPLTVTSAQKNPTAFYLCASTGGEAGANVLTFGAGSRLTVL.

A single count supports this clone. This chain uses TRBV20-1 with TRBJ2-5, with D uncertain. CDR3 length: 11 amino acids. The V gene lost 2 bases and the J gene lost 4 bases, with 5 bases spanning the gap. Germline lookup yields CDR1 DFQATT and CDR2 SNEGSKA (reference sequence). CDR3 DNA: TGCAGTGCTAGAAACGGAGAGACCCAGTACTTC. Its protein is CSARNGETQYF.

The gene calls are TRBV4-1 and TRBJ2-2; D may be TRBD2 (7 bases). In germline, CDR1 is MGHRA, CDR2 YSYEKL. V was clipped by 4 bases and J by 3 bases, with 15 bases between them. This CDR3 has 16 amino acids. The DNA of the CDR3 is TGCGCCAGCAGCCTAAGGGGGACTATTGACACCGGGGAGCTGTTTTTT. It encodes CASSLRGTIDTGELFF.

This clone was seen a few times. V is TRBV19 and J is TRBJ1-2; no reliable D call. Between the trimmed V and J ends, which lost 1 base and 4 bases, there was a span of 13 bases. CDR1 and CDR2 (germline): LNHDA, SQIVND (reference sequence). The CDR3 loop spans 15 amino acids. CDR3: CASSIGAAGSYGYTF. For the CDR3, the DNA is TGTGCCAGTAGTATAGGGGCCGCCGGGAGCTATGGCTACACCTTC. Filled out from reference TRBV19 and TRBJ1-2, the complete variable domain reads DGGITQSPKYLFRKEGQNVTLSCEQNLNHDAMYWYRQDPGQGLRLIYYSQIVNDFQKGDIAEGYSVSREKKESFPLTVTSAQKNPTAFYLCASSIGAAGSYGYTFGSGTRLTVV.

The chain combines TRBV7-2 with TRBJ2-7, with TRBD2 matching 9 bases. Germline V lookup: CDR1 SGHTA, CDR2 FQGNSA. This CDR3 comprises 15 residues. V was pared by 6 bases and J by 4 bases, with 10 bases of the junction left unmatched. DNA of the CDR3: TGTGCCAGCAGTAGGACCGGGACTAGCCGATACGAGCAGTACTTC. Translating gives CASSRTGTSRYEQYF.

V is TRBV28 and J is TRBJ2-7, with unresolved D. V lost 3 bases, J lost 2 bases, and 11 bases lay in between. Germline lookup yields CDR1 MDHEN and CDR2 SYDVKM. This CDR3 has 14 amino acids. The CDR3 region has the DNA TGTGCCAGCAGTTTTCTATCTCCGCCCTACGAGCAGTACTTC. The encoded protein is CASSFLSPPYEQYF.

The chain joins TRBV7-9 to TRBJ2-5; TRBD2 might be the D (5 bases). Deletions cut 5 bases from V and 4 bases from J, with 14 bases between. The CDR3 is made up of 14 amino acids. Germline V gives CDR1 SEHNR, CDR2 FQNEAQ (reference sequence). The CDR3 bases are TGTGCCAGCAGCCCCTCCGGGGAAGGAGAGACCCAGTACTTC. Protein: CASSPSGEGETQYF.

This chain connects TRBV5-6 to TRBJ1-2, with D perhaps TRBD1 (5 bases). Germline V gene lookup returns CDR1 SGHDT and CDR2 YYEEEE. Trimming removed 2 bases at V and 4 bases at J, with 12 bases between. The length of the CDR3 is 14 residues. For the CDR3, the DNA is TGTGCCAGCAGCTTTAGGGGCGGGGTCTATGGCTACACCTTC. This codes for CASSFRGGVYGYTF.

This sequence joins TRBV7-8 and TRBJ2-7; tentatively, D is TRBD1 (5 bases). V was shortened by 1 base and J by 3 bases, with 13 bases between the two germline ends. This CDR3 comprises 15 residues. Looked up from germline, CDR1 is SGHVS and CDR2 is FQNEAQ. The CDR3 DNA reads TGTGCCAGCAGCTTAGTTCTAAGACAGAACTACGAGCAGTACTTC. Protein product: CASSLVLRQNYEQYF. Based on the CDR3 plus reference TRBV7-8 and TRBJ2-7, the full variable domain is GAGVSQSPRYKVAKRGQDVALRCDPISGHVSLFWYQQALGQGPEFLTYFQNEAQLDKSGLPSDRFFAERPEGSVSTLKIQRTQQEDSAVYLCASSLVLRQNYEQYFGPGTRLTVT.

The genes are TRBV2 and TRBJ1-6; 8 bases are shared with TRBD1. Looked up from germline, CDR1 is SNHLY and CDR2 is FYNNEI. This CDR3 contains 14 residues. V lost 9 bases to trimming and J lost 10 bases; unmatched junction nucleotides: 11. CDR3 loop: CASRIDRGPSPLHF. CDR3 DNA sequence: TGTGCCAGTCGGATTGACAGGGGCCCCTCACCCCTCCACTTT.

The chain uses TRBV10-1 and TRBJ2-2, with a weak D call TRBD2 (6 bases). Per the germline V gene, CDR1 is WNHNN and CDR2 is SYGVQD (reference sequence). The CDR3 has 14 residues. V lost 6 bases and J 2 bases, leaving 10 bases between the germline ends. This CDR3 reads CASSRDSNTGELFF. The CDR3 DNA sequence: TGCGCCAGCAGCCGGGACTCTAACACCGGGGAGCTGTTTTTT.

This chain connects TRBV5-1 to TRBJ2-5, with D tentatively TRBD2 (5 bases). Per the germline V gene, CDR1 is SGHRS and CDR2 is YFSETQ. Trimming removed 4 bases from V and 2 bases from J, with 12 bases in between. The CDR3 sequence is 14 residues long. CDR3 amino acids: CASSPGGGQETQYF. Here the CDR3 DNA reads TGCGCCAGCAGCCCGGGCGGCGGGCAAGAGACCCAGTACTTC.

This sequence joins TRBV19 and TRBJ2-5; TRBD2 agrees at 8 bases. CDR1 and CDR2 from the germline V gene are LNHDA and SQIVND (reference sequence). The CDR3 sequence is 12 residues long. Trimming removed 6 bases from V and 5 bases from J; junction bases left unmatched: 2. In DNA form, the CDR3 reads TGTGCCAGTAGGTCGGGGGGGGAGACCCAGTACTTC. Translating it yields CASRSGGETQYF.

The genes are TRBV30 and TRBJ1-2; D uncertain. The germline V gene has CDR1 GTSNPN and CDR2 SVGIG (reference sequence). V was trimmed by 2 bases and J by 2 bases, leaving 12 bases between them. The CDR3 is 14 residues long. The CDR3 spells CAWSFGPGNYGYTF. For the CDR3, the DNA is TGTGCCTGGAGTTTTGGTCCAGGAAACTATGGCTACACCTTC.

The chain uses TRBV28 and TRBJ2-2; 10 bases match TRBD2. The length of the CDR3 is 14 residues. The germline gives CDR1 MDHEN, CDR2 SYDVKM. J lost 8 bases, V lost 5 bases, and 5 bases had no gene match. This CDR3 reads CASSHGTSVGELFF. CDR3 DNA sequence: TGTGCCAGCAGTCACGGGACTAGCGTTGGGGAGCTGTTTTTT.

The chain recombines TRBV24-1 with TRBJ1-1; TRBD1 might be the D (6 bases). This CDR3 is built from 14 residues. Germline CDR1 reads KGHDR; CDR2 reads SFDVKD. The V end lost 4 bases, the J end lost 11 bases, and 19 bases lay between the germline ends. CDR3 bases: TGTGCCACCAGTGACTACCTGACAGGTTTGGGGGCTTTCTTT. Its translation: CATSDYLTGLGAFF.

The chain links TRBV16 to TRBJ2-7; maybe TRBD1 (6 bases). The CDR3 consists of 14 residues. V lost 4 bases to trimming and J lost 1 base, with 11 bases between them. Germline values: CDR1 KGHSY, CDR2 FQNENV. The CDR3: CASSPRDTSYEQYF. The CDR3 nucleotides read TGTGCCAGCAGCCCACGGGACACTTCCTACGAGCAGTACTTC.

In its sample, this clone was seen a few times. V gene TRBV18 combines with J gene TRBJ2-7, with D tentatively TRBD1 (6 bases). Trimming took off 6 bases at V and 6 bases at J, with 15 bases between the two ends. This CDR3 is 13 amino acids long. The germline V gene encodes CDR1 KGHSH and CDR2 LQKENI. CDR3 bases: TGTGCCAGCTCTCGCGGGCAGGGGCCCGAGCAGTACTTC. Its protein is CASSRGQGPEQYF.

The rearrangement links TRBV3-1 (or the pseudogene TRBV3-2) to TRBJ2-7; no firm D call. The V end was cut by 1 base, the J end by 11 bases, with 12 bases between. Germline V gene data show CDR1 as LGHDT and CDR2 as YNNKEL (reference sequence). The CDR3 is 12 residues long. CDR3 residues: CASSQVAVRKYF. The CDR3, as DNA: TGTGCCAGCAGCCAAGTTGCGGTTCGGAAGTACTTC.

This clone was seen a few times. The chain employs TRBV4-1 and TRBJ2-7, with 12 positions matching TRBD2. Germline V gene lookup returns CDR1 MGHRA and CDR2 YSYEKL. V gave up 1 base and J gave up 4 bases; unmatched junction bases: 11. The CDR3 has 18 residues. CDR3 nucleotides: TGCGCCAGCAGCCAAGGTCTAGCGGGAGGGCCCGCCCTGTACGAGCAGTACTTC. Protein sequence: CASSQGLAGGPALYEQYF.

The chain joins TRBV14 to TRBJ2-2; D may be TRBD2 (5 bases). Deletions cut 0 bases from V and 9 bases from J, with 14 bases between. Germline V gene lookup returns CDR1 SGHDN and CDR2 FVKESK. The CDR3 is made up of 15 amino acids. CDR3: CASSQEAGLLRELFF. The CDR3 nucleotides read TGTGCCAGCAGCCAAGAGGCAGGACTTCTAAGGGAGCTGTTTTTT.